The next 21 T cell receptor beta chains were all read from a single sample in a study of lung T cells in sarcoidosis with Löfgren's syndrome. Each CDR3 protein is one row after TCRdb ran MiXCR on the reads. Of about 19,000 distinct CDR3 sequences detected, 21% appear once; the ten largest clones hold roughly 0.7%. The sequenced material came from CD4+ T cells from bronchoalveolar lavage. These receptor sequences come from a human donor with sarcoidosis (Löfgren's syndrome or another form), or a control subject (not recorded which).

This clonotype was found many times. The V call is TRBV7-3, the J call TRBJ2-1, with 10 bases aligning to TRBD2. J lost 8 bases, V lost 5 bases, and 12 bases had no gene match. The germline V gene encodes CDR1 SGHTA and CDR2 FQGTGA. The CDR3 contains 16 residues. The DNA of the CDR3 is TGTGCCAGCAGCCCGGGGGGAGCGGGAGGGCCCTATGAGCAGTTCTTC. This codes for CASSPGGAGGPYEQFF.

The gene calls are TRBV24-1 and TRBJ2-1; 7 positions match TRBD2. The V gene's germline CDR1 is KGHDR and CDR2 SFDVKD. The CDR3 extends over 18 amino acids. Unmatched junction bases numbered 15, after V lost 4 bases and J lost 4 bases. CDR3 nucleotides: TGTGCCACCAGTGACCCAGTGGTTGGCGGGGGAGGATACAATGAGCAGTTCTTC. Amino acid sequence: CATSDPVVGGGGYNEQFF.

Only one count was recorded for this clonotype. A clone one base away is much larger, so this may be a read error. J is TRBJ1-2 and V is TRBV28; no firm D call. The CDR3 loop spans 12 amino acids. CDR1 is MDHEN and CDR2 is SYDVKM in the germline V gene. In nucleotides, the CDR3 is TGTGCCAGCAGTTTACGACACTATGGCAACACCTTC. It translates to CASSLRHYGNTF.

This clonotype was recorded many times. V gene TRBV6-6 combines with J gene TRBJ2-7; 9 nucleotides match TRBD1. CDR1 is MNHNY, CDR2 SVGAGI, per germline (reference sequence). Trimming at V came to 0 bases and at J to 6 bases, leaving 6 bases not matched to a gene. The CDR3 contains 15 residues. DNA for the CDR3: TGTGCCAGCAGTTACTCGGACAGGGGTAATAGCGAGCAGTACTTC. Its protein is CASSYSDRGNSEQYF.

The chain employs TRBV30 and TRBJ2-7, with D tentatively TRBD1 (5 bases). Trimming shortened V by 0 bases and J by 0 bases, and 15 bases separated the two germline ends. Germline V gives CDR1 GTSNPN, CDR2 SVGIG (reference sequence). The CDR3 runs 16 residues. CDR3 loop: CAWSVQVARSSYEQYF. For the CDR3, the DNA is TGTGCCTGGAGTGTACAGGTAGCTAGGAGCTCCTACGAGCAGTACTTC.

This clonotype came up many times. The chain uses TRBV20-1 and TRBJ1-1; 8 bases are shared with TRBD1. CDR1 DFQATT and CDR2 SNEGSKA come from the germline V gene (reference sequence). The J segment lost 2 bases and the V segment lost 5 bases, leaving 10 bases of the junction unmatched. The CDR3 runs to 15 residues. The CDR3 coding sequence is TGCAGTGCTTTTGACCCAGGGGGCGAAAACACTGAAGCTTTCTTT. It specifies CSAFDPGGENTEAFF.

This clonotype was seen a handful of times. The gene calls are TRBV2 and TRBJ2-7, with TRBD1 identical over 9 bases. The CDR3 has 13 amino acids. V was clipped by 8 bases and J by 5 bases; unmatched bases: 7. Per the germline V gene, CDR1 is SNHLY and CDR2 is FYNNEI. The CDR3 DNA is TGTGCCAGCGGCCGGGACAGGGTACACGAGCAGTACTTC. Translation: CASGRDRVHEQYF.

As for this clonotype: Because it lacks the conserved phenylalanine or tryptophan at the end, this CDR3 is likely a read error. The gene calls are TRBV27 and TRBJ2-1, with D unresolved. Trimming stripped 0 bases from V and 4 bases from J, with 19 bases between. The CDR3 covers 18 residues. The germline gives CDR1 MNHEY, CDR2 SMNVEV (reference sequence). CDR3 sequence: CASSLSGPLHRIYNEQFP. CDR3 DNA: TGTGCCAGCAGTTTATCAGGGCCACTTCACCGAATTTACAATGAGCAGTTCCCC.

The J gene is TRBJ1-5, the V gene TRBV3-1; TRBD1 is a possible D gene (6 bases). Germline V CDR1 and CDR2: LGHDT, YNNKEL (reference sequence). Trimming took off 1 base at V and 6 bases at J, with 13 bases between the two ends. The CDR3 loop spans 15 amino acids. This chain's CDR3 is CASSQGRTGSQPQHF. The CDR3 nucleotides are TGTGCCAGCAGCCAAGGTCGAACAGGGAGTCAGCCCCAGCATTTT. Full variable domain (missing parts from reference TRBV3-1 and TRBJ1-5): DTAVSQTPKYLVTQMGNDKSIKCEQNLGHDTMYWYKQDSKKFLKIMFSYNNKELIINETVPNRFSPKSPDKAHLNLHINSLELGDSAVYFCASSQGRTGSQPQHFGDGTRLSIL.

With regard to this clonotype: This sequence may be a read error, since a much larger clone differs from it by one base. This rearrangement joins TRBV2 to TRBJ2-1; 8 bases line up with TRBD2. The CDR3 contains 13 residues. The germline CDR1 and CDR2 sequences are SNHLY and FYNNEI. The CDR3 spells CASGEERGRAGDF. CDR3 nucleotide sequence: TGTGCCAGCGGTGAAGAGCGGGGGCGAGCGGGAGACTTC.

The chain has TRBV29-1 and TRBJ1-1, with TRBD1 identical over 8 bases. Losses at the gene ends were 7 bases for V and 1 base for J; bases not matched to a gene: 8. Per germline, CDR1 SQVTM and CDR2 ANQGSEA. The CDR3 is 14 residues long. The DNA of the CDR3 is TGCAGCGCTGACAGGGGTTCCAGGAACACTGAAGCTTTCTTT. Its protein product is CSADRGSRNTEAFF. Based on the CDR3 plus reference TRBV29-1 and TRBJ1-1, the full variable domain is SAVISQKPSRDICQRGTSLTIQCQVDSQVTMMFWYRQQPGQSLTLIATANQGSEATYESGFVIDKFPISRPNLTFSTLTVSNMSPEDSSIYLCSADRGSRNTEAFFGQGTRLTVV.

By share of the sample, this clonotype is medium-sized (0.01 to 0.1%). The rearrangement joins TRBV28 to TRBJ1-1; D unclear. Trimming cost V 5 bases and J 11 bases, with 18 bases left between them. Germline loops: CDR1 MDHEN, CDR2 SYDVKM. The CDR3 has 13 amino acids. CDR3 DNA sequence: TGTGCCAGCAGTCCCCGTACTTATATGTGGGCTTTCTTT. It encodes CASSPRTYMWAFF. Full variable domain (rest looked up from reference TRBV28 and TRBJ1-1): DVKVTQSSRYLVKRTGEKVFLECVQDMDHENMFWYRQDPGLGLRLIYFSYDVKMKEKGDIPEGYSVSREKKERFSLILESASTNQTSMYLCASSPRTYMWAFFGQGTRLTVV.

At least ten counts were recorded for this clonotype. In nucleotides, the CDR3 is TGCAGTGCTAGAGATATTACCTCGGGGGAACTATATACCTACGAGCAGTACTTC. It specifies CSARDITSGELYTYEQYF. This chain uses TRBV20-1 with TRBJ2-7; D is possibly TRBD2 (6 bases). V lost 0 bases, J lost 2 bases, and 23 bases lay in between. There are 18 residues in the CDR3. Germline CDR1 reads DFQATT; CDR2 reads SNEGSKA (reference sequence).

In its sample, this clonotype was seen many times. V gene TRBV20-1 combines with J gene TRBJ2-7; D not resolved. The CDR3 is 13 residues long. Germline assignment: CDR1 DFQATT and CDR2 SNEGSKA (reference sequence). Trimming removed 0 bases at V and 5 bases at J, with 11 bases between. CDR3 region: CSAREWQANEQYF. CDR3 in DNA: TGCAGTGCTAGAGAATGGCAGGCCAACGAGCAGTACTTC.

In this sample, this clonotype turned up once. A much larger clone lies a single base off, so this may be a read error. The conserved phenylalanine or tryptophan normally closing the CDR3 is absent here, so this likely arose from a read error. This chain uses TRBV27 with TRBJ2-7; D is undetermined. In germline, CDR1 is MNHEY, CDR2 SMNVEV (reference sequence). The CDR3 spans 13 residues. Trimming took off 6 bases at V and 2 bases at J, with 11 bases between the two ends. The CDR3: CASSWTGAYEQYL. CDR3 sequence (DNA): TGTGCCAGCAGCTGGACGGGCGCCTACGAGCAGTACCTC.

Relative to its sample, this clonotype is medium-sized. This rearrangement joins TRBV28 to TRBJ2-5, with D maybe TRBD1 (5 bases). This CDR3 spans 14 amino acids. Germline V gene sequence: CDR1 MDHEN, CDR2 SYDVKM. Trimming removed 1 base from V and 3 bases from J, with 9 bases in between. CDR3 bases: TGTGCCAGCAGTTTATCGGGCAGGGAAGAGACCCAGTACTTC. Translation: CASSLSGREETQYF.

This clonotype is deemed medium-sized. The chain couples TRBV5-1 to TRBJ2-3; unclear D gene. There are 11 residues in the CDR3. Trimming took off 4 bases at V and 1 base at J, with 1 base between the two ends. CDR1 is SGHRS and CDR2 is YFSETQ in the germline V gene. For the CDR3, the DNA is TGCGCCAGCAGCCGCACAGATACGCAGTATTTT. This sequence encodes CASSRTDTQYF.

This clonotype showed up many times. The chain combines TRBV2 with TRBJ1-5; D may be TRBD1 (5 bases). The CDR3 length is 14 residues. The V end was cut by 6 bases, the J end by 1 base, with 10 bases between. CDR1 SNHLY and CDR2 FYNNEI come from the germline V gene. The CDR3 DNA follows: TGTGCCAGCAGCCAGGGTGGAAGCAATCAGCCCCAGCATTTT. Amino acids: CASSQGGSNQPQHF.

This clonotype was found a few times. This chain joins TRBV5-1 and TRBJ2-7; D gene unclear. This CDR3 is 15 amino acids long. Germline V gene lookup returns CDR1 SGHRS and CDR2 YFSETQ. V lost 4 bases to trimming and J lost 0 bases, with 14 bases between them. The DNA for the CDR3 is TGCGCCAGCAGCCCATCTCCCAGGACCTCCTACGAGCAGTACTTC. It encodes CASSPSPRTSYEQYF. Supplemented by reference TRBV5-1 and TRBJ2-7, the full variable domain reads KAGVTQTPRYLIKTRGQQVTLSCSPISGHRSVSWYQQTPGQGLQFLFEYFSETQRNKGNFPGRFSGRQFSNSRSEMNVSTLELGDSALYLCASSPSPRTSYEQYFGPGTRLTVT.

This clonotype is medium-sized by share. This sequence joins TRBV6-1 and TRBJ2-7; possibly TRBD2 for D (6 bases). CDR1 is MNHNS, CDR2 SASEGT, per germline. V lost 7 bases and J 3 bases, leaving 16 bases between the germline ends. The CDR3 runs to 14 residues. CDR3 residues: CASTHGSGNYEQYF. Here the CDR3 DNA reads TGTGCCAGCACCCATGGTAGCGGCAACTACGAGCAGTACTTC.

The V and J genes are TRBV3-1 and TRBJ2-1, with D perhaps matching TRBD2 (6 bases). V was cut by 4 bases and J by 9 bases, with 16 bases left in between. Looked up from germline, CDR1 is LGHDT and CDR2 is YNNKEL (reference sequence). The CDR3 is 14 residues long. In nucleotides, the CDR3 is TGTGCCAGCAGCCTACCTAGCTACGGGGGTGAGCAGTTCTTC. Its protein product is CASSLPSYGGEQFF.